These 20 T cell receptor beta chains were sequenced from one sample in a study of blood T cell repertoires in COVID-19. The assay was immunoSEQ multiplex PCR, and TCRdb's table has in-frame clones only and misses some. The sample yields 100,000 to 150,000 clones, about 74% seen once. Sequenced input: peripheral blood. Receptors were obtained from a man older than 75 with COVID-19, enrolled during active disease.

The rearrangement joins TRBV6-5 to TRBJ2-6; 7 bases match TRBD1. From germline, CDR1 is MNHEY and CDR2 SVGAGI. With 4 bases clipped from V and 4 bases from J, the junction kept 7 bases outside the gene matches. CDR3 length: 16 residues. The CDR3 DNA is TGTGCCAGCAGTTTCGGACAGGCGGCCGGGGCCAACGTCCTGACTTTC. This sequence encodes CASSFGQAAGANVLTF.

On this clone: This same CDR3 is encoded by further DNA sequences in the sample. The V call is TRBV5-1, the J call TRBJ2-2, with 9 bases fitting TRBD2. This CDR3 has 15 amino acids. Per the germline V gene, CDR1 is SGHRS and CDR2 is YFSETQ. V gave up 0 bases and J gave up 6 bases; unmatched junction bases: 3. CDR3 loop: CASSLVGLASGELFF. CDR3 nucleotides: TGCGCCAGCAGCTTGGTTGGACTAGCGTCCGGGGAGCTGTTTTTT. Looking up the rest from reference TRBV5-1 and TRBJ2-2 gives the full variable domain: KAGVTQTPRYLIKTRGQQVTLSCSPISGHRSVSWYQQTPGQGLQFLFEYFSETQRNKGNFPGRFSGRQFSNSRSEMNVSTLELGDSALYLCASSLVGLASGELFFGEGSRLTVL.

The V call is TRBV9, the J call TRBJ1-4; TRBD1 agrees at 7 bases. The CDR3 runs to 15 residues. The V segment lost 4 bases and the J segment 5 bases; nucleotides outside the gene matches: 8. Germline CDR1 is SGDLS and CDR2 is YYNGEE. CDR3: CASSPQGERNEKLFF. In DNA form, the CDR3 reads TGTGCCAGCAGCCCCCAGGGGGAACGCAATGAAAAACTGTTTTTT.

The chain carries TRBV2 and TRBJ2-1, with 9 bases aligning to TRBD1. This CDR3 is 14 amino acids long. Germline V gene sequence: CDR1 SNHLY, CDR2 FYNNEI. V was clipped by 7 bases and J by 8 bases; unmatched bases: 9. The CDR3 spells CASKLGGDRDEQFF. CDR3 nucleotides: TGTGCCAGCAAGTTGGGGGGGGACAGGGATGAGCAGTTCTTC.

This clone was seen a single time. V and J are TRBV27 and TRBJ1-2; 7 bases agree with TRBD1. J lost 4 bases, V lost 4 bases, and 9 bases had no gene match. The CDR3 has 15 residues. The germline CDR1 and CDR2 sequences are MNHEY and SMNVEV (reference sequence). CDR3 in DNA: TGTGCCAGCAGTTCCGACAGGGAGAGGCCCTATGGCTACACCTTC. Amino acids: CASSSDRERPYGYTF.

This clone was seen many times. The rearrangement joins TRBV28 to TRBJ1-1; 7 bases are a match to TRBD1. This CDR3 spans 14 amino acids. Germline CDR1 and CDR2: MDHEN and SYDVKM. The ends lost 4 bases at V and 0 bases at J; junction bases unmatched: 2. CDR3 region: CASSWTGMNTEAFF. CDR3 DNA: TGTGCCAGCAGTTGGACAGGTATGAACACTGAAGCTTTCTTT.

The chain carries TRBV5-1 and TRBJ2-1; 9 nucleotides align to TRBD2. V lost 0 bases, J lost 4 bases, and 5 bases stayed unmatched. Germline assignment: CDR1 SGHRS and CDR2 YFSETQ. This CDR3 contains 16 residues. DNA for the CDR3: TGCGCCAGCAGCTTGGCCGGACTAGCGCCGTACAATGAGCAGTTCTTC. Translated: CASSLAGLAPYNEQFF.

This clone was detected a few times. V is TRBV7-2 and J is TRBJ2-1; 7 nucleotides agree with TRBD2. V lost 5 bases to trimming and J lost 0 bases; unmatched junction nucleotides: 7. Germline CDR1 is SGHTA and CDR2 is FQGNSA. CDR3 length: 16 residues. CDR3: CASSPMGGGSYNEQFF. CDR3 sequence (DNA): TGTGCCAGCAGCCCAATGGGGGGGGGCTCCTACAATGAGCAGTTCTTC.

The chain recombines TRBV28 with TRBJ1-3; D is uncertain. Germline values: CDR1 MDHEN, CDR2 SYDVKM. This CDR3 region has 18 residues. Trimming took off 2 bases at V and 0 bases at J, with 17 bases between the two ends. Written as DNA, the CDR3 is TGTGCCAGCAGTTTAGGAGTCTTTGGTTTCGTCTCTGGAAACACCATATATTTT. Its protein product is CASSLGVFGFVSGNTIYF.

Turning to this clone: The sample carries other DNA sequences with the same CDR3. This sequence joins TRBV9 and TRBJ2-7; TRBD1 is a possible D gene (6 bases). The germline CDR1 and CDR2 sequences are SGDLS and YYNGEE. The CDR3 is 12 amino acids. The V and J ends lost 4 bases and 4 bases respectively, with 9 bases between them. CDR3 amino acids: CASSPQGYEQYF. CDR3 DNA sequence: TGTGCCAGCAGCCCCCAGGGGTACGAGCAGTACTTC. The full variable domain, in which reference TRBV9 and TRBJ2-7 provide the parts outside the CDR3, is DSGVTQTPKHLITATGQRVTLRCSPRSGDLSVYWYQQSLDQGLQFLIQYYNGEERAKGNILERFSAQQFPDLHSELNLSSLELGDSALYFCASSPQGYEQYFGPGTRLTVT.

This chain joins TRBV23-1 and TRBJ2-7; 8 nucleotides match TRBD1. TRBV23-1 is an ORF, with its function uncertain. The CDR3 has 15 amino acids. Trimming cost V 2 bases and J 0 bases; bases outside gene matches: 3. The CDR3 coding sequence is TGCGCCAGCAGTCAACTTGGACAGGGCTCCTACGAGCAGTACTTC. Amino acid sequence: CASSQLGQGSYEQYF.

V and J are TRBV7-9 and TRBJ1-2; D ambiguous. The germline V gene has CDR1 SEHNR and CDR2 FQNEAQ (reference sequence). Trimming removed 2 bases at V and 1 base at J, with 8 bases between. This CDR3 has 14 residues. CDR3 protein: CASSLYGINYGYTF. CDR3 in DNA: TGTGCCAGCAGCTTATACGGTATTAACTATGGCTACACCTTC. The full variable domain, rest sourced from reference TRBV7-9 and TRBJ1-2, is DTGVSQNPRHKITKRGQNVTFRCDPISEHNRLYWYRQTLGQGPEFLTYFQNEAQLEKSRLLSDRFSAERPKGSFSTLEIQRTEQGDSAMYLCASSLYGINYGYTFGSGTRLTVV.

This clone occurred a few times. This sequence joins TRBV9 and TRBJ2-7, with 10 positions matching TRBD2. Trimming cost V 1 base and J 6 bases; bases outside gene matches: 7. The CDR3 sequence is 15 residues long. Germline V gives CDR1 SGDLS, CDR2 YYNGEE. CDR3 in amino acids: CASSVSLAGVSEQYF. The CDR3 bases are TGTGCCAGCAGCGTATCCCTAGCGGGAGTCTCCGAGCAGTACTTC.

The chain has TRBV3-1 (or the pseudogene TRBV3-2) and TRBJ1-4, with a possible D match to TRBD1 (6 bases). V was clipped by 4 bases and J by 4 bases, with 13 bases between them. Germline-derived CDR1 and CDR2 are LGHDT and YNNKEL (reference sequence). The length of the CDR3 is 15 residues. The CDR3 nucleotides are TGTGCCAGCAGCCCGCCCGGGACATTTAATGAAAAACTGTTTTTT. Its protein is CASSPPGTFNEKLFF.

V is TRBV28 and J is TRBJ1-5, with 10 positions matching TRBD1. The CDR3 runs 15 residues. The V and J ends lost 5 bases and 4 bases, in that order; junction bases with no gene match: 5. Germline CDR1 is MDHEN and CDR2 is SYDVKM. DNA of the CDR3: TGTGCCAGCAGTCCCTTGGGACAGGGGAATCAGCCCCAGCATTTT. Translated, it gives CASSPLGQGNQPQHF.

The rearrangement uses TRBV28 and TRBJ1-5; 7 bases are a match to TRBD1. The trim removed 5 bases at V and 3 bases at J, leaving 7 bases unmatched. CDR1 is MDHEN, CDR2 SYDVKM, per germline. This CDR3 has 15 residues. CDR3 in DNA: TGTGCCAGCAGTCCCGCAGGGGGGCTCAATCAGCCCCAGCATTTT. Its protein product is CASSPAGGLNQPQHF.

The rearrangement joins TRBV7-9 to TRBJ1-1, with 7 bases matching TRBD1. Germline CDR1 and CDR2: SEHNR and FQNEAQ (reference sequence). The V segment lost 3 bases and the J segment 3 bases; nucleotides outside the gene matches: 4. The CDR3 contains 14 residues. The CDR3 here is CASSFRGLDTEAFF. Written as DNA, the CDR3 is TGTGCCAGCAGCTTCAGGGGGTTGGACACTGAAGCTTTCTTT.

This clone was detected only a few times. The chain links TRBV11-2 to TRBJ2-1, with a tentative D call TRBD2 (5 bases). Germline values: CDR1 SGHAT, CDR2 FQNNGV. This CDR3 region has 11 residues. V gave up 1 base and J gave up 10 bases, with 5 bases separating them. The CDR3 region is CASSLGGEQFF. For the CDR3, the DNA is TGTGCCAGCAGCTTAGGCGGGGAGCAGTTCTTC.

The rearrangement links TRBV7-3 to TRBJ2-1; tentative D call: TRBD1 (6 bases). CDR1 SGHTA and CDR2 FQGTGA come from the germline V gene. V lost 4 bases and J lost 7, with 8 bases in between. The CDR3 has 12 residues. CDR3 in DNA: TGTGCCAGCAGCTCAGGGGTAAATGAGCAGTTCTTC. This translates into CASSSGVNEQFF.

This chain uses TRBV28 with TRBJ2-2, with D tentatively TRBD2 (6 bases). The V end was cut by 4 bases, the J end by 0 bases, with 9 bases between. The CDR3 covers 15 residues. Germline lookup yields CDR1 MDHEN and CDR2 SYDVKM. CDR3 in DNA: TGTGCCAGCAGTTCACGGACTACGAACACCGGGGAGCTGTTTTTT. Residues: CASSSRTTNTGELFF.